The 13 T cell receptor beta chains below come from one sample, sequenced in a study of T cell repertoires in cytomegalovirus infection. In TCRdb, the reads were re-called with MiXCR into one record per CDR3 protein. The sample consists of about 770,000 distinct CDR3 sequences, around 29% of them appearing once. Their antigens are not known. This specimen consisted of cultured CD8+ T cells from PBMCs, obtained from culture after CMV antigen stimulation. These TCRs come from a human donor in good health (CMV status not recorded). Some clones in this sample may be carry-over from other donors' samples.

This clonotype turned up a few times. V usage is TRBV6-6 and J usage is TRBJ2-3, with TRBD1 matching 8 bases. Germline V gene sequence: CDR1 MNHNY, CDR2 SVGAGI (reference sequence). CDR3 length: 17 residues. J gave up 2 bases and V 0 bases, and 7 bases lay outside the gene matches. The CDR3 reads CASSYSDRGGNTDTQYF. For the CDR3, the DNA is TGTGCCAGCAGTTACTCCGACAGGGGCGGGAACACAGATACGCAGTATTTT.

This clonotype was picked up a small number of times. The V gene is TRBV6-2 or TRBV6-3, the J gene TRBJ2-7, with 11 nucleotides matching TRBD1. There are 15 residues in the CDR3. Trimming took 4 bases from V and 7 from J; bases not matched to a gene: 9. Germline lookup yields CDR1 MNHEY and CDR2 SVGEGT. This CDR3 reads CASSFRDRGRREQYV. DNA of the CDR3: TGTGCCAGCAGTTTCCGGGACAGGGGGAGAAGGGAGCAGTACGTC.

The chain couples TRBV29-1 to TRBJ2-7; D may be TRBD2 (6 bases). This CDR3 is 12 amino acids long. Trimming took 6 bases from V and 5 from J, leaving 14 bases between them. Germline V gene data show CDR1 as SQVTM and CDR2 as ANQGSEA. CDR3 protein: CSVLERVDEQYF. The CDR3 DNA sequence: TGCAGCGTCCTGGAGCGGGTCGACGAGCAGTACTTC.

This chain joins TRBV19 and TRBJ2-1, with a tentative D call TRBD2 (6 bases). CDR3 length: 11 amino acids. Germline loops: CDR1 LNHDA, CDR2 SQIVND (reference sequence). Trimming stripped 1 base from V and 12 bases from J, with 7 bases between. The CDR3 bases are TGTGCCAGTAGTATAGGGAGGGGGCAGTTCTTC. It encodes CASSIGRGQFF.

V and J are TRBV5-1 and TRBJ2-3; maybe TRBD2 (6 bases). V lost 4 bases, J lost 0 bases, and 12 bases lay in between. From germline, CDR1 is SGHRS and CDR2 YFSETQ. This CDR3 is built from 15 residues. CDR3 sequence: CASSPTEGSTDTQYF. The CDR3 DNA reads TGCGCCAGCAGCCCAACGGAGGGAAGCACAGATACGCAGTATTTT. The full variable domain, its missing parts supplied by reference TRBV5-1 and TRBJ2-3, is KAGVTQTPRYLIKTRGQQVTLSCSPISGHRSVSWYQQTPGQGLQFLFEYFSETQRNKGNFPGRFSGRQFSNSRSEMNVSTLELGDSALYLCASSPTEGSTDTQYFGPGTRLTVL.

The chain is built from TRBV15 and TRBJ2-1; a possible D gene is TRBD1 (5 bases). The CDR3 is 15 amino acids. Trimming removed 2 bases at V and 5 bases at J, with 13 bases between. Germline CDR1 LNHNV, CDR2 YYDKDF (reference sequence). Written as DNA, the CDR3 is TGTGCCACCAGCAGAAATCCGATGGACAACAATGAGCAGTTCTTC. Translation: CATSRNPMDNNEQFF.

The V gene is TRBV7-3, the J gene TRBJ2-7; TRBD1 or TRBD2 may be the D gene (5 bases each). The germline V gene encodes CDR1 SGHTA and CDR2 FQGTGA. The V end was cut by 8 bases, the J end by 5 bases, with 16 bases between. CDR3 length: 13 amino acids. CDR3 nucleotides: TGTGCCAGCGGTATGGGACCATCCGACGAGCAGTACGTC. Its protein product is CASGMGPSDEQYV.

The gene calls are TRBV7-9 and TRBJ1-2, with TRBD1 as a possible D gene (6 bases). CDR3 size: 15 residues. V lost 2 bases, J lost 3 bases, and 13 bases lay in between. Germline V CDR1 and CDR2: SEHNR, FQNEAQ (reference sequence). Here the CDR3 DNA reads TGTGCCAGCAGCTTATGGACAGAGGGAGACTATGGCTACACCTTC. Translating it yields CASSLWTEGDYGYTF. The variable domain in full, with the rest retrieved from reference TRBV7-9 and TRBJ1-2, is DTGVSQNPRHKITKRGQNVTFRCDPISEHNRLYWYRQTLGQGPEFLTYFQNEAQLEKSRLLSDRFSAERPKGSFSTLEIQRTEQGDSAMYLCASSLWTEGDYGYTFGSGTRLTVV.

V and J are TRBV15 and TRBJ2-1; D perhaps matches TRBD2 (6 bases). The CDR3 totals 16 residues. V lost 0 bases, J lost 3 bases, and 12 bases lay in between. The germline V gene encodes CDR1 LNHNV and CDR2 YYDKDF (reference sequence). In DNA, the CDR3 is TGTGCCACCAGCAGAGATCGGGGGTCCGTCTACAATGAGCAGTTCTTC. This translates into CATSRDRGSVYNEQFF.

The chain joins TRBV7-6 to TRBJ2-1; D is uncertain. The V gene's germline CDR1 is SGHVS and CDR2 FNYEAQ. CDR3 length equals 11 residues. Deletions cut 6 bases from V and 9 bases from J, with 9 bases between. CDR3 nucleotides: TGTGCCAGCAGGGGGATGGTTGAGCAGTTCTTC. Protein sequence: CASRGMVEQFF.

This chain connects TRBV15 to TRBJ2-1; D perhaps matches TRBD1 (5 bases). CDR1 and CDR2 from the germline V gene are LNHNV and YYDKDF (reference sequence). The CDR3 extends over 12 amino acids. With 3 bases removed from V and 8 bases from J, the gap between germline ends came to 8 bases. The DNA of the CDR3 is TGTGCCACCAGCAGTACAGGCTATGAGCAGTTCTTC. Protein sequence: CATSSTGYEQFF.

The CDR3 spells CASSLVAGSYSGNTIYF. The DNA for the CDR3 is TGTGCCAGCAGCTTAGTAGCAGGGTCTTACTCTGGAAACACCATATATTTT. The chain carries TRBV7-6 and TRBJ1-3, with D tentatively TRBD1 (5 bases). The CDR3 runs 17 residues. With 1 base removed from V and 0 bases from J, the gap between germline ends came to 13 bases. Germline CDR1 SGHVS, CDR2 FNYEAQ.

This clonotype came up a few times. The CDR3 protein is CASSLADPVLREAFF. In DNA form, the CDR3 reads TGTGCCAGCAGCTTAGCGGACCCCGTCTTGCGTGAAGCTTTCTTT. This chain uses TRBV7-4 with TRBJ1-1; no clear D gene. V was clipped by 0 bases and J by 7 bases, with 15 bases between them. Germline lookup yields CDR1 SGHVT and CDR2 SQSDAQ. This CDR3 is built from 15 residues.